The rows below give T cell receptor beta chains drawn from one sample of a study of Graves' ophthalmopathy and Graves' hyperthyroidism. TCRdb passed the multiplex PCR reads through MiXCR, listing each CDR3 protein once. This table holds tens of thousands of distinct CDR3 sequences, over 40% found once. The specimen sequenced was peripheral blood. The receptors were sampled from an adult man with Graves' ophthalmopathy. Both conserved end residues are part of each CDR3. A D gene is named only where the DNA matches it firmly. A clone size is listed for some rows: how often the clone was seen (once, few, many), or a class if it is expanded.

>NA|TRBJ2-5|TRBD2|TRBV20-1
TGCAGTGCCAACGACGCTAGCGGGCAACAAGAGACCCAGTACTTC
CSANDASGQQETQYF
>NA|TRBJ1-1|NA|TRBV9
TGTGCCAGCAGCGTTCAACCAAGGGCTGAAGCTTTCTTT
CASSVQPRAEAFF
>NA|TRBJ1-2|NA|TRBV24-1
TGTGCCACCAGTCTCACAGGCCATGGCTACACCTTC
CATSLTGHGYTF
>many|TRBJ2-3|NA|TRBV9
TGTGCCAGCAGCGTAGCTATGGGATACCCCAGCACAGATACGCAGTATTTT
CASSVAMGYPSTDTQYF
>many|TRBJ1-1|TRBD1|TRBV20-1
TGCAGTGCTCGTCCCGGGACAGGGACGGTAATGAACACTGAAGCTTTCTTT
CSARPGTGTVMNTEAFF
>many|TRBJ2-3|NA|TRBV7-2
TGTGCCAGCAGCTTAGCGAGGTCGGGCACAGATACGCAGTATTTT
CASSLARSGTDTQYF
>NA|TRBJ2-5|TRBD2|TRBV6-6
TGTGCCAGCAGTTCTCTAGCGGGGGCCCAGTACTTC
CASSSLAGAQYF
>NA|TRBJ1-3|NA|TRBV2
TGTGCCAGCAGTGATGCAGGAGCCCGCTCTGGAAACACCATATATTTT
CASSDAGARSGNTIYF
>many|TRBJ1-1|NA|TRBV19
TGTGCCAGTACCAAAGGGAGGGTCGAAGCTTTCTTT
CASTKGRVEAFF
>medium-sized|TRBJ2-3|NA|TRBV29-1
TGCAGCGTTGAAGATTGGATTAGCACAGATACGCAGTATTTT
CSVEDWISTDTQYF
>many|TRBJ1-6|TRBD1|TRBV5-5
TGTGCCAGCAACCAGGACAGGGGTAGTTCACCCCTCCACTTT
CASNQDRGSSPLHF
>NA|TRBJ1-2|TRBD1|TRBV20-1
TGCAGTGCTAGATCCGTCCCGGGACAGGGCACCTATGGCTACACCTTC
CSARSVPGQGTYGYTF
>many|TRBJ2-5|NA|TRBV20-1
TGCAGTGCTAGATCGTCCCACCAAGAGACCCAGTACTTC
CSARSSHQETQYF
>NA|TRBJ1-2|TRBD1|TRBV29-1
TGCAGCGTTGAACTATGGGGACAGGGCTATGGCTACACCTTC
CSVELWGQGYGYTF
>few|TRBJ2-3|NA|TRBV7-9
TGTGCCAGCAGCCTACAGGGTTCCGATACGCAGTATTTT
CASSLQGSDTQYF
>NA|TRBJ1-1|NA|TRBV20-1
TGCAGTGCTAGTGTGCTCACTGAAGCTTTCTTT
CSASVLTEAFF
>NA|TRBJ2-7|NA|TRBV5-1
TGCGCCAGCTCTGGTCCAGGGACCTCCTACGAGCAGTACTTC
CASSGPGTSYEQYF
>medium-sized|TRBJ1-2|TRBD1|TRBV10-2
TGCGCCAGCAGTCCAGGGACAGTCGGCTACACCTTC
CASSPGTVGYTF
>few|TRBJ1-1|TRBD1|TRBV10-3
TGTGCCATCAGTGAATGGGCAGGGGGGACTGAAGCTTTCTTT
CAISEWAGGTEAFF
>once|TRBJ1-1|TRBD1|TRBV15
TGTGCCACCAGCATACCGTCCGGGACAGGGGACACTGAAGCTTTCTTT
CATSIPSGTGDTEAFF
>NA|TRBJ2-5|TRBD2|TRBV2
TGTGCCAGCACCTCAACTAGCGGGGGGGGGGAGACCCAGTACTTC
CASTSTSGGGETQYF
>NA|TRBJ2-7|NA|TRBV6-6
TGTGCCAGCGGGTTGGGATCGAGCTCCTACGAGCAGTACTTC
CASGLGSSSYEQYF
>NA|TRBJ2-1|NA|TRBV2
TGTGCCAGCAGTGTTAAGCTTGGGCAGTTCTTC
CASSVKLGQFF
>many|TRBJ2-7|TRBD1|TRBV20-1
TGCAGTGCTAGAGATCTGCGACAGGGGTTCCACGAGCAGTACTTC
CSARDLRQGFHEQYF
>many|TRBJ2-5|TRBD2|TRBV24-1
TGTGCCACCAGTGATTTGCAGGAAGCGGGGGTAACAGAGACCCAGTACTTC
CATSDLQEAGVTETQYF
>many|TRBJ2-5|NA|TRBV5-6
TGTGCCAGCAGCTCCAGGGTTTACAAGGTCGCCCGGCAAGAGACCCAGTACTTC
CASSSRVYKVARQETQYF
>NA|TRBJ1-3|TRBD1|TRBV5-1
TGCGCCAGCAGCTCAGGGGGTTGGTCTGGAAACACCATATATTTT
CASSSGGWSGNTIYF
>many|TRBJ2-2|TRBD2|TRBV5-1
TGCGCCAGCAGCCTTACTAGCGGGGGCGGCGGGGAGCTGTTTTTT
CASSLTSGGGGELFF
>NA|TRBJ1-4|NA|TRBV5-1
TGCGCCAGCAGCTCCCGACAGACAACTAGTGAAAAACTGTTTTTT
CASSSRQTTSEKLFF
>NA|TRBJ1-2|NA|TRBV5-1
TGCACCAGCAGCTATGAGAGTAACTATGGCTACACCTTC
CTSSYESNYGYTF
>NA|TRBJ1-4|NA|TRBV12-3/TRBV12-4
TGTGCCCGATCCCGGGACCGCGCTAATGAAAAACTGCCTTTT
CARSRDRANEKLPF
>NA|TRBJ1-4|NA|TRBV5-1
TGCGCCAGCAGCGCAGGGGTTGGTAATGAAAAACTGTTTTTT
CASSAGVGNEKLFF
>NA|TRBJ2-3|TRBD1|TRBV15
TGTGCCACCAGCAACGGACAGGAGGCAGATACGCAGTATTTT
CATSNGQEADTQYF
>NA|TRBJ1-2|NA|TRBV13
TGTGCCAGCAGCCGGTCGGTCGGGATATATGGCTACACCTTC
CASSRSVGIYGYTF
>NA|TRBJ2-7|TRBD2|TRBV19
TGTGCCAGTAACGGACTAGGCTACGAGCAGTACTTC
CASNGLGYEQYF